The rows below give T cell receptor beta chains drawn from one sample of a study of T-cell reconstitution after alpha-beta-depleted transplantation in children. TCRdb ran MiXCR on the PCR reads and lists one entry per CDR3 protein. The sample holds 700,000 to 950,000 distinct CDR3 sequences; roughly 16% are singletons and the top ten take approximately 5%. The sample was PBMCs, mostly from graft donor cells, taken 360 days after TCRalphabeta/CD19-depleted stem cell transplant. The receptors were sampled from a male patient younger than 18 who had a stem cell transplant for acute lymphoblastic leukemia, so the T cells may come from the graft donor. CDR3s include the opening cysteine and the closing phenylalanine or tryptophan. D genes are given only for firm matches. Only part of the rows carry a size: once, few, many, or a class if the clone is expanded.

size,J,V,D,CDR3,DNA
NA,TRBJ1-6,TRBV7-6,NA,CASSSLGQVNSPLHF,TGTGCCAGCAGCTCCCTAGGGCAAGTCAATTCACCCCTCCACTTT
few,TRBJ2-1,TRBV7-9,NA,CAIPLRGRQFF,TGTGCCATCCCCTTACGGGGAAGGCAGTTCTTC
once,TRBJ2-1,TRBV2,TRBD2,CACRPGLAGGGPLNEQFF,TGTGCCTGCAGGCCCGGACTAGCGGGAGGTGGCCCTTTAAATGAGCAGTTCTTC
few,TRBJ2-5,TRBV7-9,NA,CASSFSPSFQETQYF,TGTGCCAGCAGCTTTTCCCCCTCTTTCCAAGAGACCCAGTACTTC
NA,TRBJ2-3,TRBV20-1,NA,CSASSVLSGDTQYF,TGCAGTGCTAGCTCCGTCCTGTCGGGTGATACGCAGTATTTT
few,TRBJ2-7,TRBV7-9,TRBD2,CAPKSRLADSYEQYF,TGTGCCCCTAAATCGAGACTAGCGGACTCCTACGAGCAGTACTTC
many,TRBJ2-1,TRBV9,TRBD1,CASSATGSSYNEQFF,TGTGCCAGCAGCGCGACAGGGAGCTCCTACAATGAGCAGTTCTTC
few,TRBJ2-5,TRBV10-3,TRBD1,CAISEFAGGEGTQYF,TGTGCCATCAGTGAGTTCGCAGGGGGCGAAGGGACCCAGTACTTC
NA,TRBJ2-7,TRBV15,NA,CATGQTLQSSYEQYF,TGTGCCACCGGACAGACGCTGCAGTCCTCCTACGAGCAGTACTTC
NA,TRBJ2-7,TRBV5-8,NA,CASSFDLDEQYF,TGTGCCAGCAGTTTCGACTTGGACGAGCAGTACTTC
NA,TRBJ2-1,TRBV6-1,NA,CASPQYNEQFF,TGTGCCAGCCCGCAGTACAATGAGCAGTTCTTC
NA,TRBJ1-2,TRBV2,NA,CASGIGWPDIYGYTF,TGTGCCAGCGGAATAGGGTGGCCCGACATATATGGCTACACCTTC
few,TRBJ2-3,TRBV9,TRBD2,CASSPRGEAGAADTQYF,TGTGCCAGCAGCCCCAGGGGAGAAGCGGGAGCTGCTGATACGCAGTATTTT
many,TRBJ2-1,TRBV6-2/TRBV6-3,NA,CASSRPDVYEQFF,TGTGCCAGCAGCCGACCAGACGTCTATGAGCAGTTCTTC
NA,TRBJ2-3,TRBV12-3/TRBV12-4,TRBD2,CASSSSGSWEDTQYF,TGTGCCAGCAGCTCAAGCGGGAGTTGGGAAGATACGCAGTATTTT
few,TRBJ2-7,TRBV11-2,NA,CASSLDVSRGYEQYF,TGTGCCAGCAGCTTAGACGTCTCCCGGGGGTACGAGCAGTACTTC
NA,TRBJ2-7,TRBV15,TRBD1,CATSRDRGQGTYEQYF,TGTGCCACCAGCAGAGATAGGGGACAGGGCACCTACGAGCAGTACTTC
few,TRBJ1-1,TRBV19,NA,CASSIGSGTEAFF,TGTGCCAGTAGTATAGGGTCCGGGACTGAAGCTTTCTTT
few,TRBJ2-1,TRBV7-8,TRBD2,CASSSPSGSTASSYNEQFF,TGTGCCAGCAGCTCACCTAGCGGGAGTACCGCGAGCTCCTACAATGAGCAGTTCTTC
few,TRBJ2-2,TRBV5-1,NA,CASRTTTGELFF,TGCGCCAGCAGAACGACGACCGGGGAGCTGTTTTTT
few,TRBJ2-2,TRBV2,NA,CASSKRDTGTGELFF,TGTGCCAGCAGTAAGCGGGACACCGGCACCGGGGAGCTGTTTTTT
many,TRBJ1-5,TRBV15,TRBD1,CATSRAGTGSQPQHF,TGTGCCACCAGCAGAGCTGGGACAGGTTCGCAGCCCCAGCATTTT
NA,TRBJ2-5,TRBV5-1,NA,CASSLDGQRLKETQYF,TGCGCCAGCAGCTTGGATGGCCAGCGCCTTAAAGAGACCCAGTACTTC
few,TRBJ2-7,TRBV6-6,NA,CASSYTEREQYF,TGTGCCAGCAGTTATACGGAACGGGAGCAGTACTTC
NA,TRBJ2-5,TRBV7-8,NA,CASSFREETQYF,TGTGCCAGCAGCTTCAGGGAAGAGACCCAGTACTTC
NA,TRBJ2-7,TRBV6-1,TRBD1,CASSGDRAKYEQYF,TGTGCCAGCAGCGGGGACAGGGCGAAGTACGAGCAGTACTTC
few,TRBJ2-6,TRBV2,TRBD2,CAKLRTSSGANVLTF,TGTGCCAAATTGCGGACTAGCTCTGGGGCCAACGTCCTGACTTTC
many,TRBJ2-7,TRBV20-1,NA,CSARDWTSFSYEQYF,TGCAGTGCTAGAGACTGGACGTCCTTCTCCTACGAGCAGTACTTC
NA,TRBJ2-7,TRBV27,TRBD2,CASKLAGGYSYEQYF,TGTGCCAGCAAACTAGCGGGAGGGTACTCCTACGAGCAGTACTTC
NA,TRBJ2-3,TRBV4-1,NA,CASSRGRVAGLSTDTQYF,TGCGCCAGCAGCCGGGGACGGGTGGCGGGCCTGAGCACAGATACGCAGTATTTT
NA,TRBJ1-2,TRBV11-2,NA,CASSLVGGDGYGYTF,TGTGCCAGCAGCCTAGTAGGGGGGGACGGCTATGGCTACACCTTC
few,TRBJ2-1,TRBV4-2,TRBD1,CASSPGFDRGEYNEQFF,TGTGCCAGCAGCCCGGGTTTTGACAGGGGGGAATACAATGAGCAGTTCTTC
few,TRBJ2-5,TRBV6-5,NA,CASSYGRTAQETQYF,TGTGCCAGCAGTTACGGGAGGACAGCTCAAGAGACCCAGTACTTC
many,TRBJ2-1,TRBV7-8,TRBD2,CASSLRGTSGNEQFF,TGTGCCAGCAGCTTAAGGGGGACTAGCGGCAATGAGCAGTTCTTC
many,TRBJ2-5,TRBV29-1,NA,CSVAWGAGETQYF,TGCAGCGTTGCATGGGGCGCTGGGGAGACCCAGTACTTC
few,TRBJ2-2,TRBV20-1,TRBD1,CSAPRQGAGELFF,TGCAGTGCTCCCCGACAGGGGGCCGGGGAGCTGTTTTTT
many,TRBJ2-5,TRBV20-1,NA,CSATAFSYLETQYF,TGCAGTGCCACAGCTTTTTCCTACCTAGAGACCCAGTACTTC
few,TRBJ1-5,TRBV5-1,NA,CASSLHSGFNQPQHF,TGCGCCAGCAGCTTGCATTCAGGATTCAATCAGCCCCAGCATTTT
many,TRBJ2-7,TRBV5-1,TRBD2,CASSLIVAGLISYEQYF,TGCGCCAGCAGCTTGATCGTAGCGGGCCTGATCTCCTACGAGCAGTACTTC
few,TRBJ2-7,TRBV27,NA,CASRPVLGSSYEQYF,TGTGCCAGCAGGCCTGTGTTAGGATCATCCTACGAGCAGTACTTC
many,TRBJ1-4,TRBV20-1,TRBD1,CSASWDRGLEKLFF,TGCAGTGCATCGTGGGACAGGGGGCTAGAAAAACTGTTTTTT
few,TRBJ2-1,TRBV6-5,NA,CASSSRTFYNEQFF,TGTGCCAGCAGTTCCCGGACTTTTTACAATGAGCAGTTCTTC
NA,TRBJ2-3,TRBV5-1,NA,CASSLRIAFTDTQYF,TGCGCCAGCAGCTTGCGCATAGCGTTCACAGATACGCAGTATTTT
few,TRBJ2-7,TRBV10-3,NA,CAIRRVLSYEQYF,TGTGCCATCAGGAGGGTCCTCTCCTACGAGCAGTACTTC
NA,TRBJ2-5,TRBV5-1,TRBD2,CASSLAVGAGGRETQYF,TGCGCCAGCAGCTTGGCCGTTGGAGCGGGAGGCCGGGAGACCCAGTACTTC